This paragraph reports one T cell receptor (beta chain). Amplification used 60 Vbeta primers and 13 Jbeta primers. The data were produced by immunoSEQ multiplex PCR, yet TCRdb's version contains in-frame clones alone and is incomplete. The sample consists of more than 150,000 clones, more than 85% of them appearing once. The source of the sample is a study of cytomegalovirus exposure and HLA in healthy donors. The germline V and J ends were trimmed by 6 bases and 6 bases, with 15 bases remaining between them. Germline V gene lookup returns CDR1 MGHDK and CDR2 SYGVNS. The length of the CDR3 is 14 residues.

The sequenced sample was PBMCs. The receptor was derived from a girl younger than two in good health and CMV-seronegative. The chain links TRBV25-1 to TRBJ1-3; D may be TRBD1 (6 bases). Here the CDR3 reads CASSPRDTANTIYF. CDR3 nucleotide sequence: TGTGCCAGCAGCCCCCGGGACACCGCAAACACCATATATTTT.